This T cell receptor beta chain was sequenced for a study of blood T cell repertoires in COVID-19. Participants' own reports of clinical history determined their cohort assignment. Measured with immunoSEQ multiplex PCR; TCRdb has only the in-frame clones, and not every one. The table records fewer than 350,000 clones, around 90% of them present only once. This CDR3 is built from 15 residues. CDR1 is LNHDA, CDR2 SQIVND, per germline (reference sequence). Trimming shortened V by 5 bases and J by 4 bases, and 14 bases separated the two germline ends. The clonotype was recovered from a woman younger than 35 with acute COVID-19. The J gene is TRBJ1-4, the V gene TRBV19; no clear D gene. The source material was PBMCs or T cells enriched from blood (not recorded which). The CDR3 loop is CASSRTPGHNEKLFF. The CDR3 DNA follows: TGTGCCAGTAGTCGAACTCCGGGTCATAATGAAAAACTGTTTTTT.